This T cell receptor beta chain was sequenced during a study of blood T cell repertoires in COVID-19. Overall study: Material from acute and convalescent COVID-19 was sourced from the United States, Italy and Spain. Sources were T cells, B-cell-depleted T cells, or PBMCs; the material itself was cDNA or gDNA.

Enrollment of patients from Seattle took place during active infection, with longitudinal follow-up. Methods used by the authors: Cell counts per sample came from amplifying reference gene primers. The protocol was immunoSEQ multiplex PCR, while the TCRdb copy is restricted to in-frame clones and leaves out a portion. V, J and clone size are those of that table, while D and trimming were read from the DNA. This table has about 92,000 clones, roughly 87% appearing once. CDR1 SGHDT and CDR2 YYEEEE come from the germline V gene. V shed 1 base and J shed 4 bases, with 4 bases lying between them. The CDR3 spans 12 residues.

The genes are TRBV5-6 and TRBJ2-3, with D unresolved. The source is a woman between 55 and 75 years old with COVID-19, enrolled during active disease. Material: peripheral blood. CDR3 bases: TGTGCCAGCAGCTTGTCCTCAGATACGCAGTATTTT. Translation gives CASSLSSDTQYF.